This entry lists 6 T cell receptor beta chains sequenced from one sample in a study of T cell repertoires in cytomegalovirus infection. TCRdb re-analysed the reads in MiXCR, keeping a single row per CDR3 protein. This table has roughly 78,000 distinct CDR3 sequences, around 37% appearing once. These receptors lack a known antigen. The specimen comprised CD8+ T cells from cultured PBMCs, sampled from culture after CMV antigen stimulation. These TCRs come from a human donor in good health (CMV status not recorded). Some clones in this sample may be carry-over from other donors' samples.

The gene calls are TRBV5-4 and TRBJ1-2; D remains ambiguous. Germline CDR1 and CDR2: SGHNT and YYREEE (reference sequence). Trimming stripped 6 bases from V and 5 bases from J, with 17 bases between. This CDR3 spans 14 amino acids. CDR3 amino acids: CASIFRGSGYGYTF. The CDR3 bases are TGTGCCAGCATCTTCCGGGGAAGTGGATATGGCTACACCTTC.

This chain joins TRBV10-3 and TRBJ2-7; no reliable D call. The CDR3 totals 12 residues. Germline CDR1 and CDR2: ENHRY and SYGVKD. With 4 bases removed from V and 4 bases from J, the gap between germline ends came to 8 bases. In nucleotides, the CDR3 is TGTGCCATCAGTGGGGATTCGTACGAGCAGTACTTC. It yields the protein CAISGDSYEQYF.

This rearrangement joins TRBV4-1 to TRBJ2-5; D is uncertain. Trimming took off 0 bases at V and 5 bases at J, with 16 bases between the two ends. The CDR3 has 16 amino acids. CDR1 MGHRA and CDR2 YSYEKL come from the germline V gene. The CDR3 sequence: CASSQDKQPYRETQYF. CDR3 coding DNA: TGCGCCAGCAGCCAAGATAAACAGCCCTATAGGGAGACCCAGTACTTC.

The rearrangement uses TRBV4-1 and TRBJ1-5; a possible D gene is TRBD1 (5 bases). The CDR3 extends over 16 amino acids. The V gene lost 1 base and the J gene lost 1 base, with 11 bases spanning the gap. Germline-derived CDR1 and CDR2 are MGHRA and YSYEKL. CDR3 sequence reads: CASSQVEQASNQPQHF. In DNA, the CDR3 is TGCGCCAGCAGCCAAGTGGAACAGGCCAGCAATCAGCCCCAGCATTTT.

Written as DNA, the CDR3 is TGCGCCAGCAGCCAAGCGCCGGGACAGGGAGCCTACGAGCAGTACTTC. It specifies CASSQAPGQGAYEQYF. The chain has TRBV4-1 and TRBJ2-7; TRBD1 matches at 9 bases. V shed 1 base and J 2 bases; nucleotides not matched to a gene: 6. CDR1 is MGHRA, CDR2 YSYEKL, per germline. The CDR3 runs to 16 residues.

This chain connects TRBV6-2 or TRBV6-3 to TRBJ2-7; 14 positions agree with TRBD2. Trimming at V came to 8 bases and at J to 3 bases, leaving 6 bases not matched to a gene. The CDR3 loop spans 15 amino acids. Germline V gene data show CDR1 as MNHEY and CDR2 as SVGEGT. CDR3 in amino acids: CASGPGLAGGYEQYF. The CDR3 nucleotides read TGTGCCAGCGGCCCCGGACTAGCGGGGGGCTACGAGCAGTACTTC.